These T cell receptor beta chains were read from a single sample in a study of molecular identifiers for immune sequencing clone quantification. TCRdb redid the calling of the PCR reads with MiXCR, one entry per CDR3 protein. Of roughly 100,000 distinct CDR3 sequences listed, about 35% are singletons. The source material was naive CD8+ T cells from blood, with Jurkat cell RNA spiked in. The receptors were gathered from a human donor in good health. Some libraries in this study had Jurkat cell RNA spiked in. The CDR3 runs from the conserved cysteine through the conserved F or W.

v_call: TRBV13; cdr3_aa: CASSSPLMTKNYGYTF
v_call: TRBV28; cdr3_aa: CASTDGRGQPQQF
v_call: TRBV4-2; cdr3_aa: CASSQGTRDEQFF
v_call: TRBV6-6; cdr3_aa: CASSKWNEQFF
v_call: TRBV7-2; cdr3_aa: CASSYRDTLNFYEQYF
v_call: TRBV7-9; cdr3_aa: CASSLVVYGYTF
v_call: TRBV5-6; cdr3_aa: CASSSQNYEQYF
v_call: TRBV4-1; cdr3_aa: CASSREAAYEQYF
v_call: TRBV6-6; cdr3_aa: CASSVTGTNDEAFF
v_call: TRBV28; cdr3_aa: CASSLGRDWSGYTF
v_call: TRBV19; cdr3_aa: CASSIAGMGLYEQYF
v_call: TRBV29-1; cdr3_aa: CSVEVAGASHFDEQFF
v_call: TRBV27; cdr3_aa: CASSHNSRGQPQHF
v_call: TRBV7-9; cdr3_aa: CASSLGREPQHF
v_call: TRBV11-2; cdr3_aa: CASSPGSFEEQYF
v_call: TRBV10-3; cdr3_aa: CATSSEAFF
v_call: TRBV28; cdr3_aa: CASSLQREKLFF
v_call: TRBV5-5; cdr3_aa: CASRTHVSSYNEQFF
v_call: TRBV2; cdr3_aa: CASKGQGWVSYEQYF
v_call: TRBV28; cdr3_aa: CASSLDGQPQHF
v_call: TRBV28; cdr3_aa: CASSLWHGNEEESPLHF
v_call: TRBV7-8; cdr3_aa: CASSSPQGPNEQFF
v_call: TRBV5-6; cdr3_aa: CASSLESSPYEQYF
v_call: TRBV15; cdr3_aa: CATSEKRSGANVLTF
v_call: TRBV6-5; cdr3_aa: CASGTGTPPQHF
v_call: TRBV6-2/TRBV6-3; cdr3_aa: CASSLRSAQDF
v_call: TRBV27; cdr3_aa: CASSSPPTGLSEQYF
v_call: TRBV7-9; cdr3_aa: CASSLPISGSTDTQYF
v_call: TRBV5-1; cdr3_aa: CASSSGASGANVLTF
v_call: TRBV7-9; cdr3_aa: CASSLVGLASEQFF
v_call: TRBV18; cdr3_aa: CASSLDSNNEQFF
v_call: TRBV4-3; cdr3_aa: CASSQVIGDTDTQYF
v_call: TRBV28; cdr3_aa: CASSSSGLAGQETQYF
v_call: TRBV29-1; cdr3_aa: CSVANSPTGELFF
v_call: TRBV5-6; cdr3_aa: CASSLLAGAMNTEAFF
v_call: TRBV11-3; cdr3_aa: CASSLSRLALDTQYF
v_call: TRBV7-9; cdr3_aa: CASSQKDNTDTQYF
v_call: TRBV7-7; cdr3_aa: CASSPDRTSYNEQFF